This T cell receptor beta chain originates from a study of blood T cells in healthy people across ages. On the study more broadly: Capture via template switching afforded approximately one barcoded beta molecule per two T cells.

Between the trimmed V and J ends, which lost 3 bases and 4 bases, there was a span of 8 bases. Per germline, CDR1 SQVTM and CDR2 ANQGSEA. The CDR3 extends over 12 amino acids. The second PCR ran roughly 6 to 12 cycles with a sample-barcoded 5' primer and J-beta primers. TCRdb re-called the 5' RACE reads through MiXCR, storing one row per CDR3 protein. The sample records 750,000 to 850,000 distinct CDR3 sequences, roughly 25% being singletons. The data also belong to a second study, concerning T cells of mothers and their children. That report adds: In this cohort, donors were three healthy Caucasian mothers plus their six children. In the second PCR, M1S primer introduced barcodes and 2-4 random bases.

The sequence derives from a boy under 18 in good health. This chain links TRBV29-1 with TRBJ2-3; D is perhaps TRBD2 (6 bases). The sample comprised blood. Here the CDR3 DNA reads TGCAGCGTTGATGGAGGGGCAGATACGCAGTATTTT. It specifies CSVDGGADTQYF.